This TCR beta chain appears in the sequencing data of a study of identical twins. TCRdb reprocessed the 5' RACE reads with MiXCR, giving one entry per CDR3 protein. The table has hundreds of thousands of distinct CDR3 sequences, under 10% seen once. The study's findings and limits: Models predicted less out-of-frame TCR alpha sharing in monozygotic twins than was found.

This clonotype was seen a few times. What it recognizes is unknown. This CDR3 has 18 amino acids. In germline, CDR1 is MDHEN, CDR2 SYDVKM. The V and J ends lost 1 base and 2 bases, in that order; junction bases with no gene match: 8. Separately, the same data were catalogued under a study of yellow fever vaccine responses in identical twins.

Material: memory (CD45RO+) T cells sorted from blood. The sequence came from a woman aged 18-29 years in good health. The chain combines TRBV28 with TRBJ2-3; TRBD2 matches at 11 bases. The CDR3 region is CASSLSGLAGGYTDTQYF. In nucleotides, the CDR3 is TGTGCCAGCAGTTTATCAGGGTTAGCGGGAGGGTACACAGATACGCAGTATTTT.